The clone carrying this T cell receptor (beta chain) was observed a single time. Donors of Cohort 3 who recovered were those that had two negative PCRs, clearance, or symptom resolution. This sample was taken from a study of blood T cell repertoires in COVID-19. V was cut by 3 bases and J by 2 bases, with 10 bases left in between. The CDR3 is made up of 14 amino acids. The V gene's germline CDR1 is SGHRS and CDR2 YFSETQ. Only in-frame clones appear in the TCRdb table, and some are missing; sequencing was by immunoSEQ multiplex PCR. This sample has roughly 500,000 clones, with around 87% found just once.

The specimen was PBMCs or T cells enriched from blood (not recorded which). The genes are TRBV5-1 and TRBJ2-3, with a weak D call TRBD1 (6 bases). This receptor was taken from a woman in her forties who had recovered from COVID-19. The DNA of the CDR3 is TGCGCCAGCAGCTCGCAGGGGCCCACAGATACGCAGTATTTT. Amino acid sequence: CASSSQGPTDTQYF. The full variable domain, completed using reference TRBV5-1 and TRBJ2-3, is KAGVTQTPRYLIKTRGQQVTLSCSPISGHRSVSWYQQTPGQGLQFLFEYFSETQRNKGNFPGRFSGRQFSNSRSEMNVSTLELGDSALYLCASSSQGPTDTQYFGPGTRLTVL.